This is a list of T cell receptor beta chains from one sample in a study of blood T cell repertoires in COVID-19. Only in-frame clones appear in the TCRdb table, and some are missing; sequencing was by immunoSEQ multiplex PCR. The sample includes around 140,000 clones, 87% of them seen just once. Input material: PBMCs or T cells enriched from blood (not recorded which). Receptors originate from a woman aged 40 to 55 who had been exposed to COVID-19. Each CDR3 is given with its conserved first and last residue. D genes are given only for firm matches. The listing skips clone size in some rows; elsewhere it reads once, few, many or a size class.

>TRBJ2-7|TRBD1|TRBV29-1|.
TGCAGCGTTGGGACAGGTTCCCTGCTCTACGAGCAGTACTTC
CSVGTGSLLYEQYF
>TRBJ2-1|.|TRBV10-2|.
TGCGCCAGCAGTGAGTCTCGCGCGGGGGCTACTTACAATGAGCAGTTCTTC
CASSESRAGATYNEQFF
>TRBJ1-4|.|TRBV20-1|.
TGCAGTGCTGAGAGATATGAAAAACTGTTTTTT
CSAERYEKLFF
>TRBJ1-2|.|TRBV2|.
TGTGCCAATCTCCGGGATTTAAACTATGGCTACACCTTC
CANLRDLNYGYTF
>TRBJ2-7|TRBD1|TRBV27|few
TGTGCCAGCGAGGCCGGGACAGGGGGCTCCTACGAGCAGTACTTC
CASEAGTGGSYEQYF
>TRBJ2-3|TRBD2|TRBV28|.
TGTGCAGAAGCGGGAGCGGGCACAGATACGCAGTATTTT
CAEAGAGTDTQYF
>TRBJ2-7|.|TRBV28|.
TGTGCCAGCAGTTTTGTCAGCGGTGCGTCCTACGAGCAGTACTTC
CASSFVSGASYEQYF
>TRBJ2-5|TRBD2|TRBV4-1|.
TGCGCCAGCAGCCAACAGGGACTACAAGAGACCCAGTACTTC
CASSQQGLQETQYF
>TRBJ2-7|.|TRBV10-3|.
TGTGCCATCAGTGAGTCGGCCCCCGGAGGCAACGAGCAGTACTTC
CAISESAPGGNEQYF
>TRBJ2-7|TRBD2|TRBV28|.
TGTGCCAGCAGTTTGACTAGCTACTCCTACGAGCAGTACTTC
CASSLTSYSYEQYF
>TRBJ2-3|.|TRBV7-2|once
TGTGCCAGCAGCTTGACTAACAGACCAACGCAGTATTTT
CASSLTNRPTQYF
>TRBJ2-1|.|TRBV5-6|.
TGTGCCAGCAGCTTGATGCGACAGTCATCTTACAATGAGCAGTTCTTC
CASSLMRQSSYNEQFF